This entry lists 5 T cell receptor beta chains sequenced from one sample in a study of cytomegalovirus exposure and HLA in healthy donors. Primers for the PCR totalled 60 Vbeta and 13 Jbeta. Profiling relied on immunoSEQ multiplex PCR, and the TCRdb table lists in-frame clones only, not all of them. Here the sample spans more than 90,000 clones, 65% to 90% being singletons. Material for sequencing was PBMCs. The receptor source for this set is a woman in her sixties or seventies in good health and CMV-seropositive.

This chain connects TRBV7-3 to TRBJ2-5, with 10 bases that match TRBD2. Trimming removed 2 bases from V and 6 bases from J; junction bases left unmatched: 12. Germline V gene data show CDR1 as SGHTA and CDR2 as FQGTGA. This CDR3 is built from 17 residues. CDR3 region: CASSLGGASGRRQTQYF. The CDR3, as DNA: TGTGCCAGCAGCTTAGGCGGGGCTAGCGGGAGACGGCAGACCCAGTACTTC.

The CDR3 protein is CASSNKQGSEQFF. The CDR3 DNA is TGTGCCAGCAGCAATAAACAGGGGAGTGAGCAGTTCTTC. This chain links TRBV5-4 with TRBJ2-1; TRBD1 matches 7 bases. CDR3 size: 13 residues. The germline V gene has CDR1 SGHNT and CDR2 YYREEE (reference sequence). The trim removed 4 bases at V and 9 bases at J, leaving 7 bases unmatched.

The genes are TRBV28 and TRBJ1-5, with 8 bases that match TRBD1. Unmatched junction bases numbered 8, after V lost 5 bases and J lost 2 bases. Germline CDR1 is MDHEN and CDR2 is SYDVKM. The CDR3 has 16 amino acids. The CDR3 reads CASSPGTGRGNQPQHF. CDR3 coding DNA: TGTGCCAGCAGTCCCGGGACAGGACGAGGCAATCAGCCCCAGCATTTT.

The rearrangement uses TRBV28 and TRBJ2-3; 8 nucleotides agree with TRBD2. Losses at the gene ends were 3 bases for V and 4 bases for J; bases not matched to a gene: 9. The CDR3 extends over 16 amino acids. Germline CDR1 reads MDHEN; CDR2 reads SYDVKM. The CDR3 loop reads CASSFHGGRGADTQYF. Here the CDR3 DNA reads TGTGCCAGCAGTTTCCATGGCGGGCGGGGGGCAGATACGCAGTATTTT.

The rearrangement links TRBV4-1 to TRBJ2-2, with D uncertain. With 4 bases removed from V and 0 bases from J, the gap between germline ends came to 3 bases. The CDR3 runs to 13 residues. Germline V CDR1 and CDR2: MGHRA, YSYEKL. In DNA form, the CDR3 reads TGCGCCAGCAGCCGTACGAACACCGGGGAGCTGTTTTTT. As protein: CASSRTNTGELFF.